A single T cell receptor beta chain is shown here with its context. The sample belongs to a study of CD8+CD57+ T cells in acquired aplastic anemia. Investigators profiled TCR beta VDJ and CDR3 from genomic DNA template. TCRdb fed the reads into MiXCR, producing one record per CDR3 protein. The top ten clones hold more than 40% of a sample with roughly 200,000 distinct CDR3 sequences, around 60% of them seen once. V was pared by 4 bases and J by 2 bases, with 15 bases between. This CDR3 is built from 15 residues. Germline assignment: CDR1 SGHTA and CDR2 FQGNSA. Selection for sequencing was limited to patients who had shown CD8+CD57+ cell expansion by flow cytometry. Everyone among the patients had severe acquired aplastic anemia.

The chain couples TRBV7-2 to TRBJ2-7; the D gene could be TRBD1 or TRBD2 (5 bases each). The TCR was taken from a human donor with aplastic anemia. The material sequenced was sorted CD4+, CD8+, or CD8+CD57+ T cells (not recorded which) from PBMCs. CDR3 DNA: TGTGCCAGCAGCTCTTTGGGGACGAAGACCTACGAGCAGTACTTC. This translates into CASSSLGTKTYEQYF.